This T cell receptor beta chain was captured in a study of blood T cell repertoires in COVID-19. In the original processing: Estimates of nucleated cell counts were drawn from the amplification of reference gene primers. This table comes from immunoSEQ multiplex PCR, and its TCRdb copy is limited to in-frame clones, with some not included. The D gene and trimming were derived from the DNA, and the V and J assignments and clone size from that table. The table records about 170,000 clones, around three quarters of them present only once. This clone was observed once. Germline V CDR1 and CDR2: ENHRY, SYGVKD. The CDR3 has 17 amino acids. Trimming removed 11 bases from V and 3 bases from J; junction bases left unmatched: 9.

The sequence derives from an older woman in a cohort exposed to, infected with or recovered from COVID-19 (not recorded which). The sequenced material came from PBMCs or T cells enriched from blood (not recorded which). The genes are TRBV10-3 and TRBJ2-6; 14 bases are a match to TRBD2. The CDR3 DNA sequence: TGTGCCTCCTCCGGGACTAGCGGGAGATATGGGGCCAACGTCCTGACTTTC. As protein: CASSGTSGRYGANVLTF.